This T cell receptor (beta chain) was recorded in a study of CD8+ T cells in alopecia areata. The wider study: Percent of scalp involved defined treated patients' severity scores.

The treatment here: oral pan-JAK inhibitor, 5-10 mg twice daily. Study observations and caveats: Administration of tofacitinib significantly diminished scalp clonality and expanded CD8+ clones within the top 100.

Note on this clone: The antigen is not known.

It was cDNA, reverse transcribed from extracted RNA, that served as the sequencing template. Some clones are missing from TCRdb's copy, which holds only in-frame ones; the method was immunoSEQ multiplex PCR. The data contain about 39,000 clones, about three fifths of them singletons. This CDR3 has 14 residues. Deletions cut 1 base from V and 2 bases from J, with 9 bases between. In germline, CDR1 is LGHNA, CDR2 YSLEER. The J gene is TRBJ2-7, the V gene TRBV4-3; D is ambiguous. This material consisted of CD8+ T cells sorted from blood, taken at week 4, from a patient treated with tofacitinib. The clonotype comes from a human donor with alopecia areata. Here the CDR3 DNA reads TGCGCCAGCAGCCAAGTTTACCCCACCTACGAGCAGTACTTC. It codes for CASSQVYPTYEQYF.